The source of this T cell receptor (beta chain) is a study of cytomegalovirus exposure and HLA in healthy donors. The CDR3 runs 15 residues. Per the germline V gene, CDR1 is MNHEY and CDR2 is SVGAGI. The V end was cut by 6 bases, the J end by 0 bases, with 12 bases between. Use of 60 Vbeta and 13 Jbeta primers characterized the PCR. This table comes from immunoSEQ multiplex PCR, and its TCRdb copy is limited to in-frame clones, with some not included. The table records fewer than 250,000 clones, approximately 80% of them present only once. This TCR came from a man in his forties or fifties in good health and CMV-seropositive. The chain combines TRBV6-5 with TRBJ2-1; D is perhaps TRBD2 (5 bases). The specimen was PBMCs. CDR3 DNA sequence: TGTGCCAGCAGGGGCGGGCCGAGCTCCTACAATGAGCAGTTCTTC. Translated: CASRGGPSSYNEQFF.